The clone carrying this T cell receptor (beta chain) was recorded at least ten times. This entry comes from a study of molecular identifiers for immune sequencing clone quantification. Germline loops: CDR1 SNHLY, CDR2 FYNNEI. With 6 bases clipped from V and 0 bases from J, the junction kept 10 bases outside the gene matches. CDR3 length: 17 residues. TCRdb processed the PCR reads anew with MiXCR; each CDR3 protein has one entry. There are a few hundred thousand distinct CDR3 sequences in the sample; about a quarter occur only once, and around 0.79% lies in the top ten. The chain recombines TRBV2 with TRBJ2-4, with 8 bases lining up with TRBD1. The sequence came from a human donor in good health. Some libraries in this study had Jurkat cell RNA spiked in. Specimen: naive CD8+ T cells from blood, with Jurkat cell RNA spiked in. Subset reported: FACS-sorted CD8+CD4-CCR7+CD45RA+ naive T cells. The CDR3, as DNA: TGTGCCAGCAGAGCCGGGACAGGCGTCCTAGCCAAAAACATTCAGTACTTC. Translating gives CASRAGTGVLAKNIQYF.